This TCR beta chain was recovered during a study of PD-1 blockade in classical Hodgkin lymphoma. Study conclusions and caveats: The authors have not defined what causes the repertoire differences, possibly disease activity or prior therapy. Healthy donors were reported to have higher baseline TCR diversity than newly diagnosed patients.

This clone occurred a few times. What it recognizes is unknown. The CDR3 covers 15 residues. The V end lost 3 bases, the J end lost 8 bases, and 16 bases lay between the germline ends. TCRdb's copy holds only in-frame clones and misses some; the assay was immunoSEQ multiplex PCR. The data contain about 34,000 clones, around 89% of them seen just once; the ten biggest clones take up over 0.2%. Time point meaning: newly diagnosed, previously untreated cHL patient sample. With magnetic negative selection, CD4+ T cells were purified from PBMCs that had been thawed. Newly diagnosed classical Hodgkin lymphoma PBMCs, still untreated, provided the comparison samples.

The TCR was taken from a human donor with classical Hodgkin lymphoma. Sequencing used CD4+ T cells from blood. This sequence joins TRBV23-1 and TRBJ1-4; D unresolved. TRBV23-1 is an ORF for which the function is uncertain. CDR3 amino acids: CASSQPGAIGEKLFF. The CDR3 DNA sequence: TGCGCCAGCAGTCAGCCGGGAGCAATAGGGGAAAAACTGTTTTTT.